The sample holds a few counts of the clone carrying this T cell receptor (beta chain). The data belong to a study of beta chain features in type 1 diabetes. Germline lookup yields CDR1 SGDLS and CDR2 YYNGEE. V lost 6 bases, J lost 0 bases, and 16 bases lay in between. The CDR3 has 16 amino acids. Researchers reported sorting CD4+ naive, central memory, regulatory and stem cell-like memory cells via CD45RO/CCR7/CD25/CD127/CD95/CD27. Post-sort purity exceeded 95% for all sorted populations. Expressed TCRB transcripts were sequenced because the isolated RNA had all been reverse transcribed beforehand. TCRdb keeps only in-frame clones here, not all; method: immunoSEQ multiplex PCR. The sample lists some 60,000 clones, approximately 59% occurring once.

This chain uses TRBV9 with TRBJ2-1, with unresolved D. The sequencing sample was made of Tregs from blood. This TCR derives from a woman aged 18 to 35 in good health. The CDR3 protein is CASNMYPESSYNEQFF. CDR3 DNA sequence: TGTGCCAGCAACATGTATCCGGAGAGCTCCTACAATGAGCAGTTCTTC.